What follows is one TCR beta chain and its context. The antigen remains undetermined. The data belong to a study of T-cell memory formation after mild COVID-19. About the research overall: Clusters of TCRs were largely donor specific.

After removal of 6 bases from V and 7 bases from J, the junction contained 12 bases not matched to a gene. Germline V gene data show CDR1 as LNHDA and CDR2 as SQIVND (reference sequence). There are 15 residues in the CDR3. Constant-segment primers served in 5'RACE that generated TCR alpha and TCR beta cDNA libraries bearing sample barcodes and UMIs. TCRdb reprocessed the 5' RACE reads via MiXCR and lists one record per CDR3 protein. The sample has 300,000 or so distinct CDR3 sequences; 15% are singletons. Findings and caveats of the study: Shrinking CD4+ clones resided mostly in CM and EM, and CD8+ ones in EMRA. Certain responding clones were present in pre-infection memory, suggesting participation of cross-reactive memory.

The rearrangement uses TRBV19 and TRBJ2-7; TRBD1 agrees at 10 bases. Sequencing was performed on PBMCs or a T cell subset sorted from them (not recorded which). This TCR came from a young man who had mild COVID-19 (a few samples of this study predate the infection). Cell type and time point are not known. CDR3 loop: CASRQPGTGAGEQYF. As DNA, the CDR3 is TGTGCCAGTAGGCAACCCGGGACAGGGGCTGGTGAGCAGTACTTC.